This paragraph covers one TCR beta chain sequence. Antigen unknown. Data came from immunoSEQ multiplex PCR; TCRdb stores just in-frame clones and leaves some out. Altogether over 14,000 clones are present, roughly 50% being singletons, with the ten largest covering around 9%. The sample comes from a study of siplizumab effects on memory and regulatory T cells. Between the trimmed V and J ends, which lost 0 bases and 4 bases, there was a span of 10 bases. CDR3 length: 15 amino acids. Germline V gene data show CDR1 as KGHSH and CDR2 as LQKENI. Coculturing of the mixed lymphocyte reaction cells was performed at 37°C for over 5 days.

The chain joins TRBV18 to TRBJ1-3, with D hard to call. Sequencing was done on a sample of CFSE-low (dividing) CD4+ T cells sorted from an allogeneic mixed lymphocyte reaction. This TCR was recovered from a human donor in good health; the cells came from an allogeneic mixed lymphocyte reaction. DNA for the CDR3: TGTGCCAGCTCACCACCGAGCGCGTACGGAAACACCATATATTTT. Its protein product is CASSPPSAYGNTIYF.